This T cell receptor beta chain was recovered during a study of T cells in Graves' hyperthyroidism and ophthalmopathy (dated by TCRdb to between 2018 and 2020). Background for the entire study: Peripheral blood was sampled at the time of initial diagnosis, prior to any treatment. Prospective prediction of ophthalmopathy was tested in an independent validation cohort consisting of some 19 hyperthyroidism patients and some 15 patients who later progressed to ophthalmopathy. For training and testing, the 100 or so patients in the discovery cohort were randomly divided in a 7:3 ratio. Thyroid tissue and blood T-cell repertoires from several Graves' hyperthyroidism patients were also compared in the study. To identify distinguishing TCR V-J signatures, a discovery cohort of some 99 patients was used, comprising 43 with Graves' ophthalmopathy and around 57 with stable Graves' hyperthyroidism. Following sampling, methimazole starting at 30 mg daily was given to hyperthyroidism patients, and high-dose intravenous methylprednisolone was given to ophthalmopathy patients. TCR Vbeta CDR3 sequencing of 130 to 150 peripheral blood samples (43 ophthalmopathy, around 80 hyperthyroidism and some 17 progressor patients) is reported in the paper.

Stable Graves' hyperthyroidism was defined as no progression to ophthalmopathy during 18 months of follow-up. Hyperthyroidism patients were newly diagnosed, with disease duration under 2 months, and aged 18 to 65 years. Exclusion was applied to patients with uncontrolled infections, other autoimmune diseases, pregnancy or lactation. Diagnoses were established on the basis of clinical symptoms, serum thyroxine and TRAb, thyroid ultrasound, and orbital computed tomography. PBMCs were isolated from 7.5 to 10 ml of fresh peripheral blood by Ficoll-Paque density gradient centrifugation. Total RNA was extracted with Trizol reagent, and quality was checked on an Agilent 2100 Bioanalyzer. What the research found in general, with its limitations: Ophthalmopathy was separated from stable hyperthyroidism by a 13 V-J signature model, with over 85% sensitivity and about 81% specificity obtained in cross-validation and 80%/75% obtained in testing. Most expanded thyroid clonotypes (frequency above 0.001) were also found in blood, which suggests that blood repertoires may mirror thyroid immune responses. During validation, the model predicted progression to ophthalmopathy a median of approximately 6.5 months ahead of onset, with 70.59% sensitivity and 72% to 85% specificity. No statistical method was used to fix the sample size in advance, and group allocation was not hidden from the investigators.

CDR1 and CDR2 are read off the germline V gene (reference sequence) as SEHNR and FQNEAQ. Relative to germline, V is 4 bases shorter and J is 5 bases shorter, with 7 bases between their ends. Counted from cysteine to phenylalanine, this CDR3 has 12 amino acids. Only the CDR3 part of the read is kept: 36 bases, read in frame from the first base. A remark on this clonotype: This receptor's antigen is unknown. No much larger clone exists at a distance of one base, and base qualities are not known.

The TCR beta CDR3 regions were amplified from RNA transcripts. For the first round of RT-PCR on the TCR CDR3, the HTBI primer set was used together with the Qiagen OneStep RT-PCR kit. Libraries were constructed in a second round of multiplex PCR, after which size selection and purification were carried out. Paired-end sequencing of the libraries was performed with 100 bp reads on an Illumina HiSeq2000. The paper's data handling went like this. Raw data were processed with SOAPnuke, discarding reads with adapters, uncalled bases, mean Phred below 15, or no exact constant-primer or identifier match. High-quality paired reads were merged using COPE v1.2.5, and each unique nucleotide sequence was defined as a clonotype. MiTCR v1.1 was used to align the clonotypes against IMGT TRBV, TRBD and TRBJ reference segments. Only V-J combinations with frequency above 0.0001, covering about 99% of repertoires, were analysed. The TCS score was defined as F50 (clonal expansion) divided by E x V (chaos), with BLOSUM62-based TCRdist calculated between CDR3 peptides within each V-J. Welch's t-statistics and random forest reduced some 510 V-J features to under 15, which were used in a naive Bayes classifier (R e1071). TCRdb ran its own pipeline on the public reads, namely fastp trimming at Q25 and MiXCR clone calling, and kept in-frame beta chains. When rows share a CDR3 protein, they turn into one entry using the most common DNA and genes. The V and J calls and clone size are TCRdb's, not the authors'. Recorded for this sample are over 450,000 distinct CDR3 sequences; 14% of them occurred a single time. The ten biggest clones cover around 17% of the sample.

This TCR derives from a woman under 30 with Graves' hyperthyroidism. The sequence links TRBV7-9 to TRBJ2-3; the D segment cannot be called with confidence. The specimen was blood. This receptor has the CDR3 CASSSDGDTQYF. The DNA reads TGTGCCAGCAGCTCGGACGGAGATACGCAGTATTTT.